This T cell receptor (beta chain) was retrieved from a study of cytomegalovirus exposure and HLA in healthy donors. The length of the CDR3 is 17 residues. Germline V gives CDR1 MDHEN, CDR2 SYDVKM. Trimming left V 3 bases short and J 0 bases short, with 18 bases between. A word on this clone: Its antigen is undetermined.

PCR amplification relied on 60 Vbeta primers (plus 13 Jbeta primers). Produced via immunoSEQ multiplex PCR; TCRdb's table is partial and in-frame only. The sample has over 80,000 clones, 70% to 75% seen once. Findings and caveats of the study: Relative to equally common others, HLA-associated TCR beta chains showed greater clonal expansion in a later analysis. Both high specificity and high sensitivity reportedly marked the classifier's diagnosis of cytomegalovirus status. The authors considered a cluster of highly shared sequence variants likely to be a sequencing artifact. Data from an earlier analysis indicated that most TCR beta V segments were productive either about 87% or about 30% of the time.

The clonotype was recovered from a man aged 40-50 years in good health and CMV-seronegative. The chain employs TRBV28 and TRBJ2-7, with a tentative D call TRBD2 (5 bases). The sequenced material came from PBMCs. The CDR3: CASSFPGRAEDSYEQYF. In nucleotides, the CDR3 is TGTGCCAGCAGTTTCCCCGGCCGAGCGGAGGACTCCTACGAGCAGTACTTC.